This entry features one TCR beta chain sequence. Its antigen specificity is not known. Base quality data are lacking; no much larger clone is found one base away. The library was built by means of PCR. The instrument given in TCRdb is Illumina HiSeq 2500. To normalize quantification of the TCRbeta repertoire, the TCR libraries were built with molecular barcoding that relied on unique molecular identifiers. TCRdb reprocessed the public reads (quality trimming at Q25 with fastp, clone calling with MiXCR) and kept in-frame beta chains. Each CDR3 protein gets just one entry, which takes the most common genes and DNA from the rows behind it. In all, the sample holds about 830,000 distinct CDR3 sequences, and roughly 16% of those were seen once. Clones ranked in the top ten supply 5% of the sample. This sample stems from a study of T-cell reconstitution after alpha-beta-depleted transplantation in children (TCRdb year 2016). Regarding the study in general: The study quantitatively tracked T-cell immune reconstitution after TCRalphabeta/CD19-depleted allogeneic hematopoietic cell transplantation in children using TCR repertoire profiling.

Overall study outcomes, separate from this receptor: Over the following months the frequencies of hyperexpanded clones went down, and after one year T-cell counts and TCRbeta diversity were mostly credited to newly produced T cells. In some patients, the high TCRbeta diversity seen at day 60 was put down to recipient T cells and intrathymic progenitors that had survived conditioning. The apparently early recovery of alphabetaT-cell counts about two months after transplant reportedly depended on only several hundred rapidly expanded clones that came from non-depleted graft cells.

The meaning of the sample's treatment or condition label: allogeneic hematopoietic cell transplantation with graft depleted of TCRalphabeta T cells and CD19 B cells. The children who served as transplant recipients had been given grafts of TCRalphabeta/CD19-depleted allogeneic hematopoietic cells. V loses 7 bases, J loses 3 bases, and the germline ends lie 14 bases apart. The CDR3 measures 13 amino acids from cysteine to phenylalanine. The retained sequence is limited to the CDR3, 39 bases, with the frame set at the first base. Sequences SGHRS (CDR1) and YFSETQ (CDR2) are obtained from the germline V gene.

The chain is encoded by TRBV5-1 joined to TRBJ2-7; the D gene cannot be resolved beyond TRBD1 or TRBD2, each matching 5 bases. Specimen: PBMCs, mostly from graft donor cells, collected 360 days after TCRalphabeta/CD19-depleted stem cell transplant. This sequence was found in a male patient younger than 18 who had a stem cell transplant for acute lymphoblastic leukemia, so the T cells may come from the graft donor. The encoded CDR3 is CASGGDGHYEQYF. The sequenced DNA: TGCGCCAGCGGGGGTGACGGCCACTACGAGCAGTACTTC.